This T cell receptor (beta chain) is from a study of cytomegalovirus exposure and HLA in healthy donors. Study-level information: The same platform as the approximately 670 first-cohort repertoires was used for the 100 to 150 validation repertoires, a later analysis reported. Whole-study findings and limits: Cytomegalovirus association was listed for around 170 TCR beta chains. Most observed TCR sequences were rare, whereas some public TCRs were detected in many donors.

Germline trimming cut 2 bases from V and 0 bases from J; bases unmatched to any gene: 5. CDR1 and CDR2 from the germline V gene are MDHEN and SYDVKM. The CDR3 sequence is 18 residues long. Of note for this clone: The antigen is unknown.

The donors were in the roughly 130-subject validation cohort, distinct from the approximately 610-subject first cohort. Profiled with immunoSEQ multiplex PCR; TCRdb holds only in-frame clones, not every one. Among about 58,000 clones, roughly 90% were seen once, and the ten largest hold roughly 1%. What was sequenced was PBMCs. This chain uses TRBV28 with TRBJ2-3; TRBD2 matches 13 bases. This TCR was sampled from a man aged 18 to 30 in good health and CMV-seronegative. This chain's CDR3 is CASSLGTSGATSTDTQYF. The CDR3 region has the DNA TGTGCCAGCAGTTTAGGGACTAGCGGGGCGACTAGCACAGATACGCAGTATTTT.